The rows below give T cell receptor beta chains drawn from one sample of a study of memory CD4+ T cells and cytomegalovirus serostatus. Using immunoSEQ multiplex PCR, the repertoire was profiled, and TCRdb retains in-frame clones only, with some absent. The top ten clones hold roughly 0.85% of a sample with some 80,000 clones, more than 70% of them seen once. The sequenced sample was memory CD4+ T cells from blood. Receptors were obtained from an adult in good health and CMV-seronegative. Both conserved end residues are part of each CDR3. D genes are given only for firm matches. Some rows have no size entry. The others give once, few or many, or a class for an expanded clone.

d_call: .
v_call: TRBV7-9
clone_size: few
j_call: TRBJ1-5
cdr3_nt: TGTGCCAGCAGCTTAACTAGCAATCAGCCCCAGCATTTT
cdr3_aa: CASSLTSNQPQHF

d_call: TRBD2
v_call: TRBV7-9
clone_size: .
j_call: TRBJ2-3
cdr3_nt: TGTGCCAGCAGCTCAGGACTAGCGGGGATCTCAGATACGCAGTATTTT
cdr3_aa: CASSSGLAGISDTQYF

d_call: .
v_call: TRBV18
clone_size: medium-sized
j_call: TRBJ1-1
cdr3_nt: TGTGCCAGCTCACCACCGAACGGGACGCATAAGGGAGCTTTCTTT
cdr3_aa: CASSPPNGTHKGAFF

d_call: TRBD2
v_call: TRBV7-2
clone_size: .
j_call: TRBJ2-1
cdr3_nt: TGTGCCAGCAGCCCCCGGGCGGGGGGAAATGAGCAGTTCTTC
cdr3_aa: CASSPRAGGNEQFF

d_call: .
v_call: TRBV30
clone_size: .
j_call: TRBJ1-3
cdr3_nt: TGTGCCTGGAGTAGTTCTGGAAACACCATATATTTT
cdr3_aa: CAWSSSGNTIYF

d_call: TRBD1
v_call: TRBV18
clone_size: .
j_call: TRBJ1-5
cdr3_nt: TGTGCCAGCTCACCACCGACGTCGACAGGGTTCCAGCCCCAGCATTTT
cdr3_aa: CASSPPTSTGFQPQHF

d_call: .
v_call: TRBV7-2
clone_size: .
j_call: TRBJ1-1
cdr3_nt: TGTGCCAGCAGCTTTAACAGGGCTGAAGCTTTCTTT
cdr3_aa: CASSFNRAEAFF

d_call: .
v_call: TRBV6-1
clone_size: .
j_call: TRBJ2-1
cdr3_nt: TGTGCCAGCAGTGAAGGGAGAGAGTACAATGAGCAGTTCTTC
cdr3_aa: CASSEGREYNEQFF

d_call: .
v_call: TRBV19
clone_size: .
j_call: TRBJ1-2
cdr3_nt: TGTGCCAGTAGTATAATCCAAACCGGGGCCACCACTTCATTC
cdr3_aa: CASSIIQTGATTSF

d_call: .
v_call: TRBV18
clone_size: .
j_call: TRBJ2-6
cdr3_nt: TGTGCCAGCTCACCCCACCCTCCTAGCTCTGGGGCCAACGTCCTGACTTTC
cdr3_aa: CASSPHPPSSGANVLTF

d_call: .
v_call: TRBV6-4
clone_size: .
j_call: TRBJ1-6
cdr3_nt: TGTGCCAGCAGTGGCCGGGAAGATTCACCCCTCCACTTT
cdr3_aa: CASSGREDSPLHF

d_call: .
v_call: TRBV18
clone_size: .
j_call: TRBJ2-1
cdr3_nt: TGTGCCAGCTCACCACCGCAGAACCCCTACAATGAGCAGTTCTTC
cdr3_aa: CASSPPQNPYNEQFF

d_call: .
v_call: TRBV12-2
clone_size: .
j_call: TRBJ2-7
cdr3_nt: TGTGCAAGTCGCCCCGTTGGGGGGGGGTACGAGCAGTACTTC
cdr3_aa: CASRPVGGGYEQYF

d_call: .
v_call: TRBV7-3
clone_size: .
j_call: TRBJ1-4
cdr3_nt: TGTGCCAGCAGCTTAAACCGCCCCGGCCCTAATGAAAAACTGTTTTTT
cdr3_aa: CASSLNRPGPNEKLFF

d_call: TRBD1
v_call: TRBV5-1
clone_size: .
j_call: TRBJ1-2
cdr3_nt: TGCGCCAGCAGCTCCTCCGGGACAGGGGGCGTCGACTATGGCTACACCTTC
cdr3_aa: CASSSSGTGGVDYGYTF

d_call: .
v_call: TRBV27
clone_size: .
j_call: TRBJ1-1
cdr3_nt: TGTGCCAGCAGACCGGGGGGGTGGCAGGGTGGGAACACTGAAGCTTTCTTT
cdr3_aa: CASRPGGWQGGNTEAFF

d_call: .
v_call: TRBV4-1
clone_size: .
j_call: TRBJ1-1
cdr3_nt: TGCGCCAGCAGCCTCGGTCTAACCCTGAACACTGAAGCTTTCTTT
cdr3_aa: CASSLGLTLNTEAFF

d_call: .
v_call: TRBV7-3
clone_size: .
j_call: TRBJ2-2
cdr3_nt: TGTGCCAGCAGCTTAGAACCGGGACGGCCGAACACCGGGGAGCTGTTTTTT
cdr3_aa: CASSLEPGRPNTGELFF

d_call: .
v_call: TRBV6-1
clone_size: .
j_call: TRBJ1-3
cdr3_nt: TGTGCCAGCAGGTCAGGTGGAAACACCATATATTTT
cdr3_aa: CASRSGGNTIYF

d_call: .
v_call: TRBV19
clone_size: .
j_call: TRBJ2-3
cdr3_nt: TGTGCCAGTAGTATAGACAAGACGGGGCAGCGGTCAGATACGCAGTATTTT
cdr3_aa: CASSIDKTGQRSDTQYF

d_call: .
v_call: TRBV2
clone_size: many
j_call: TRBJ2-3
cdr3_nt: TGTGCCAGCAAAGACAAATACACAGATACGCAGTATTTT
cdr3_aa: CASKDKYTDTQYF

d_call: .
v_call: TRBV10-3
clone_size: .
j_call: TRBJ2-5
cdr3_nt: TGTGCCATCGGAAGGGAAGAGACCCAGTACTTC
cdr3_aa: CAIGREETQYF

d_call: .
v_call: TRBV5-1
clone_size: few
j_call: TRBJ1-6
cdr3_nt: TGCGCCAGCAGCTTGGAGGCAGGGGCTGATTCACCCCTCCACTTT
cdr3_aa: CASSLEAGADSPLHF

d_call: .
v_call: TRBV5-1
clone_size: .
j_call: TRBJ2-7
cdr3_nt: TGCGCCAGCAGCTTGGAGGTAAACGAGCAGTACTTC
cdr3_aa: CASSLEVNEQYF

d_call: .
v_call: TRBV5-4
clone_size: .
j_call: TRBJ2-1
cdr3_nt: TGTGCCAGCAGCTTAGTGGGGGCTTACAATGAGCAGTTCTTC
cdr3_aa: CASSLVGAYNEQFF

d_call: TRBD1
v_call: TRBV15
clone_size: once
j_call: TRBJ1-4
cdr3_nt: TGTGCCACCAGCAGAGAGGGACAGCCTAATGAAAAACTGTTTTTT
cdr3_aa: CATSREGQPNEKLFF

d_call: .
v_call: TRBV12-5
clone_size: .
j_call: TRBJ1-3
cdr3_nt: TGTGCTAGTGGTTTGGTACCACCCGGACAGAAACCTGGAAACACCATATATTTT
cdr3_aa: CASGLVPPGQKPGNTIYF

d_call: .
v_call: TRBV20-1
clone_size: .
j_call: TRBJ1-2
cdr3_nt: TGCAGTGCTAGGTTGTTCGATGGCTACACCTTC
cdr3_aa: CSARLFDGYTF

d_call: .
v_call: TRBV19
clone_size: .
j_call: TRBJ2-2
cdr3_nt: TGTGCCAGTACCCTATCATGGGGGACACCGGGGGAGCTGTTTTTT
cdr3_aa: CASTLSWGTPGELFF

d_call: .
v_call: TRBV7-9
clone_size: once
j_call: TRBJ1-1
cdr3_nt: TGTGCCAGCAGCTTCCAGGGGAGGACTGAAGCTTTCTTT
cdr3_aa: CASSFQGRTEAFF

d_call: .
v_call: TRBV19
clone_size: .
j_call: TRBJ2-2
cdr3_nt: TGTGCCAGTAGTTGGGGGGTCGAGACCGGGGAGCTGTTTTTT
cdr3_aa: CASSWGVETGELFF

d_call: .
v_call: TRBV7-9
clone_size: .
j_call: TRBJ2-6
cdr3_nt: TGTGCCAGCAGCTTATCGGATTGGGGGGCTGGGGCCAACGTCCTGACTTTC
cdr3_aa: CASSLSDWGAGANVLTF

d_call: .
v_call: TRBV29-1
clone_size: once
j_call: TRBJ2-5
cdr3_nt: TGCAGCGCCTTCATGTGGGAGACCCAGTACTTC
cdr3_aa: CSAFMWETQYF

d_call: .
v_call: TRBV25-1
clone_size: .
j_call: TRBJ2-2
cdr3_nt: TGTGCCAGCAGCAGGGAGAGTACCGGGGAGCTGTTTTTT
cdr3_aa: CASSRESTGELFF

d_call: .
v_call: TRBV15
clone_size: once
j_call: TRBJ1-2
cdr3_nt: TGTGCCACCAGCACCCCAGCAACAGTTAACTATGGCTACACCTTC
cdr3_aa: CATSTPATVNYGYTF

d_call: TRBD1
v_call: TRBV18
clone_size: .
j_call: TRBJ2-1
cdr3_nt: TGTGCCAGCTCACAAGACAGGGGAACCTACAATGAGCAGTTCTTC
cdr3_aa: CASSQDRGTYNEQFF

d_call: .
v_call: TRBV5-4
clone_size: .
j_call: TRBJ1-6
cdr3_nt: TGTGCCAGCAGCCGAGACGTGGGCCGGGAGAATTCACCCCTCCACTTT
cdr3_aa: CASSRDVGRENSPLHF

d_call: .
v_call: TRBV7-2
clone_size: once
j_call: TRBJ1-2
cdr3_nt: TGTGCCAGCAGATACGGCGGAGGCTACACCTTC
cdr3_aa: CASRYGGGYTF

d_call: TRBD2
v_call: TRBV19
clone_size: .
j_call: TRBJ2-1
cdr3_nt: TGTGCCAGTAAAGGGTTTCTGGCGGGGGGAAGCGTCTACAATGAGCAGTTCTTC
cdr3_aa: CASKGFLAGGSVYNEQFF

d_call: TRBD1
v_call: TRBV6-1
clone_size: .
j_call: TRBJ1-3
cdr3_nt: TGTGCCAGCAGTGGGGACAGGAGCTCTGGAAACACCATATATTTT
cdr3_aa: CASSGDRSSGNTIYF

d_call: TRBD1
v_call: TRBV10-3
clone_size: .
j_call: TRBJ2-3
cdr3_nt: TGTGCCATCAGCGAAGGGACAGGTAGCACAGATACGCAGTATTTT
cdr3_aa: CAISEGTGSTDTQYF

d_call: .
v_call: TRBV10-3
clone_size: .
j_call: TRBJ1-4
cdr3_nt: TGTGCCATCAGTGAGTCAATCGTCCCCCGGGGGCGATATGAAAAACTGTTTTTT
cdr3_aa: CAISESIVPRGRYEKLFF

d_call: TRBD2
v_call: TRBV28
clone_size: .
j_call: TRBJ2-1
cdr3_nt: TGTGCCAGCAGCTCAACGCGGGGGGAGTCGGGCAATGAGCAGTTCTTC
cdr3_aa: CASSSTRGESGNEQFF

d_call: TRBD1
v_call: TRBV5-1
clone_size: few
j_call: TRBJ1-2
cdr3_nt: TGCGCCAGCAGATGGGGGATAGGGGGCGATGGCTACACCTTC
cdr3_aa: CASRWGIGGDGYTF

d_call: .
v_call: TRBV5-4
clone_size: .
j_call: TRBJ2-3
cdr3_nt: TGTGCCAGCAGCCTCCCGGGGCGGGGAAGCACAGATACGCAGTATTTT
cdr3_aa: CASSLPGRGSTDTQYF

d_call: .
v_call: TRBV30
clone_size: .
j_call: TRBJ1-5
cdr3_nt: TGTGCCTGGAGTCCCCCAGGCGGCTTTGATCGTCAGCCCCAGCATTTT
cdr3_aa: CAWSPPGGFDRQPQHF

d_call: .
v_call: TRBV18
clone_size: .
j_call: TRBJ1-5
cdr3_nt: TGTGCCAGCTCACCAGGTGGTAGCAATCAGCCCCAGCATTTT
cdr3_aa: CASSPGGSNQPQHF

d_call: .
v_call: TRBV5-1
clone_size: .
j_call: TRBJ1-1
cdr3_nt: TGCGCCAGCAGTATACTGAAGGGAACTGAAGCTTTCTTT
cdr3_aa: CASSILKGTEAFF

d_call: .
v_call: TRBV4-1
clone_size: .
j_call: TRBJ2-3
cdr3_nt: TGCGCCAGCAGCCAAGAGGGTCAATCAGTCACAGATACGCAGTATTTT
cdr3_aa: CASSQEGQSVTDTQYF

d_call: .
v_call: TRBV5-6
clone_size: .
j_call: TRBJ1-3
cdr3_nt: TGTGCCAGCAGCTTGTTAGGCAGGGGCTCTGGAAACACCATATATTTT
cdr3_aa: CASSLLGRGSGNTIYF